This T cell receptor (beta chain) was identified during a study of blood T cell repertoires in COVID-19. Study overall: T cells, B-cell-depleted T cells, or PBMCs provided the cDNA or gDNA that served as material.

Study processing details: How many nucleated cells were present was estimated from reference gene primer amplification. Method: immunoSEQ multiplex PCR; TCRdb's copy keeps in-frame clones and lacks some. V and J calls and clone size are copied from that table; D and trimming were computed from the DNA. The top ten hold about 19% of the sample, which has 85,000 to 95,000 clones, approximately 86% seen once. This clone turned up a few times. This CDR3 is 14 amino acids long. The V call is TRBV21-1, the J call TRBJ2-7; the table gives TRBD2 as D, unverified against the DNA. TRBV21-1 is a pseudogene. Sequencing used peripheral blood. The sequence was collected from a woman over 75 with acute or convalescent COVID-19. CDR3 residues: CASFSGGPSYEQYF. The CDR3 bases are TGTGCCAGCTTCAGCGGGGGGCCATCCTACGAGCAGTACTTC.